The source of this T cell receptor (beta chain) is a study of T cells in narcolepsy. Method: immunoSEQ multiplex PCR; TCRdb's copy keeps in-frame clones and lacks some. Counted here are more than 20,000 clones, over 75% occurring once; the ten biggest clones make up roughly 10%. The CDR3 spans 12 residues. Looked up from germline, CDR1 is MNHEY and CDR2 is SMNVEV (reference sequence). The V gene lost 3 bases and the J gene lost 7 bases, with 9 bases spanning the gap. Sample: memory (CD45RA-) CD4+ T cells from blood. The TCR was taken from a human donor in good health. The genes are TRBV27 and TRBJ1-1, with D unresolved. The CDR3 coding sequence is TGTGCCAGCAGTTTCCGAGGTGGTGAAGCTTTCTTT. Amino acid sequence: CASSFRGGEAFF.